This TCR beta chain was sequenced during a study of shared T cell receptors in the human thymus. Sequencing used immunoSEQ multiplex PCR; TCRdb keeps in-frame clones, though not all of them. This table holds more than 550,000 clones, around 87% found once. Germline CDR1 SGHTA, CDR2 FQGNSA. CDR3 length equals 18 residues. The V end lost 5 bases, the J end lost 5 bases, and 25 bases lay between the germline ends. This sample was shared with a second study, whose subject was human thymus T cells. This second study notes: Corrective heart surgery yielded the resections from which the thymus tissue came. Across thymic and blood repertoires, the usage of V and J genes appeared to be biased. As related research reported, thymic repertoires overlapped highly among unrelated individuals.

This receptor was taken from a boy in the first two years of life with a congenital heart defect. V gene TRBV7-2 combines with J gene TRBJ2-1, with D tentatively TRBD1 (6 bases). The sample comprised thymocytes. Written as DNA, the CDR3 is TGTGCCAGCAGCCAGAGAGGGGATCCAGGGGACAAGGACAATGAGCAGTTCTTC. Translation: CASSQRGDPGDKDNEQFF.